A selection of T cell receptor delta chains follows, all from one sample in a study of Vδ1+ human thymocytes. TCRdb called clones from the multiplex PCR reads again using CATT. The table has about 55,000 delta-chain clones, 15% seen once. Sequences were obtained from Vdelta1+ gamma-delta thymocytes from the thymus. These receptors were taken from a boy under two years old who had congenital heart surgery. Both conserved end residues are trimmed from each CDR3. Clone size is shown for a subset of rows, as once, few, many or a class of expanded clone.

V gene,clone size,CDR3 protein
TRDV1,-,ALGGLDWGIPGPTDKLI
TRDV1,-,ALGDFFLPTLGTSLRTDKLI
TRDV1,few,ALGAQIWGCSDKLI
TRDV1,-,ALGELTGGIYTDKLI
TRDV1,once,ALGEVVGSYRYGLGDTDKLI
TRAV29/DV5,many,AAHDDSYWGSYRYTDKLI
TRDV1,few,ALGEMGEISRRGKLI
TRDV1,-,ALGEPGTLSLPTLKSGDTRTKLI
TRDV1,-,ALGYPSYVFWFYTDKLI
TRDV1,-,ALTALRLSGIRRNTDKLI
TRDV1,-,ALGESLRRGYGSYTDKLI
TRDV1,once,ALGPPTSLTGGYGALI
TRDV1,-,ALGEIPLLGVMKKLI
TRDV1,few,ALGGAFLLGIPPGSDKLI
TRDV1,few,ALGVPPSYVLGDDKLI
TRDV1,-,ALGVTRPFGGPGPYTDKLI
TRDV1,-,ALGERDGHPGGSYTDKLI
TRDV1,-,ALGELSCFLLVLGHCTDKLI
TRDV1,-,ALGGGFLWGIPYTDKLI
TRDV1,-,ALGELSWGWYTDKLI
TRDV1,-,ALGDPFLREGILTDKLI
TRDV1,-,ALGEKLGFRSYVVVGGSTSTLYTDKLI
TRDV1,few,ALGERVLPVLGDKLI
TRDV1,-,ALGELAPTTSAGGCGNTDKLI
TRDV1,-,ALGDLLGDTPPFKTDKLI
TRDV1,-,ALGELLIFRRTGDPYTDKLI